These 27 T cell receptor beta chains originate from one sample sequenced in a study of T-cell memory formation after mild COVID-19. Each CDR3 protein gets one entry after TCRdb re-called the 5' RACE reads with MiXCR. The sample records a few hundred thousand distinct CDR3 sequences, about 15% being singletons. The sequenced sample was PBMCs or a T cell subset sorted from them (not recorded which). The source is a man between 18 and 29 years old who had mild COVID-19 (a few samples of this study predate the infection). Cell type and time point are not known.

The rearrangement joins TRBV5-6 to TRBJ2-7; 9 nucleotides match TRBD1. This CDR3 is built from 14 residues. Trimming at V came to 1 base and at J to 2 bases, leaving 1 base not matched to a gene. Germline V gene lookup returns CDR1 SGHDT and CDR2 YYEEEE. This CDR3 is CASSLRQGAYEQYF. The CDR3, as DNA: TGTGCCAGCAGCTTGCGACAGGGGGCCTACGAGCAGTACTTC.

The rearrangement uses TRBV5-1 and TRBJ2-2; possibly TRBD2 for D (5 bases). V was pared by 1 base and J by 5 bases, with 12 bases between. Per the germline V gene, CDR1 is SGHRS and CDR2 is YFSETQ. The CDR3 sequence is 15 residues long. The chain's CDR3 is CASSLYGDATGELFF. The CDR3 coding sequence is TGCGCCAGCAGCTTGTACGGGGATGCGACCGGGGAGCTGTTTTTT.

This clonotype was found a few times. J is TRBJ2-5 and V is TRBV7-9; D uncertain. V was clipped by 2 bases and J by 4 bases, with 8 bases between them. This CDR3 has 13 residues. Germline CDR1 reads SEHNR; CDR2 reads FQNEAQ (reference sequence). The CDR3 DNA follows: TGTGCCAGCAGCTTACAGGACGGAGAGACCCAGTACTTC. Encoded protein: CASSLQDGETQYF.

The rearrangement joins TRBV6-4 to TRBJ2-5; a possible D gene is TRBD1 (6 bases). The V and J ends lost 0 bases and 5 bases respectively, with 13 bases between them. Germline CDR1 and CDR2: MRHNA and SNTAGT. The CDR3 is made up of 15 amino acids. In nucleotides, the CDR3 is TGTGCCAGCAGTGACTCCGCAGGGGAAGGGGAGACCCAGTACTTC. Amino acids: CASSDSAGEGETQYF.

The V call is TRBV18, the J call TRBJ2-7; D remains ambiguous. Trimming left V 10 bases short and J 3 bases short, with 16 bases between. This CDR3 is 13 amino acids long. The germline V gene encodes CDR1 KGHSH and CDR2 LQKENI. The CDR3 DNA follows: TGTGCCACCGAAGGGCAGCTTCACTACGAGCAGTACGTC. Amino acid sequence: CATEGQLHYEQYV.

Only a few counts were recorded for this clonotype. The V and J genes are TRBV5-1 and TRBJ1-5; D remains ambiguous. The V gene's germline CDR1 is SGHRS and CDR2 YFSETQ. The ends were cut back, 4 bases at V and 0 bases at J, with 11 bases in the middle. The CDR3 runs 15 residues. The CDR3 DNA reads TGCGCCAGCAGCCACGACGGAAATAGCAATCAGCCCCAGCATTTT. Translation gives CASSHDGNSNQPQHF.

This chain links TRBV7-9 with TRBJ1-1; unclear D gene. The V end was cut by 1 base, the J end by 8 bases, with 11 bases between. The germline V gene encodes CDR1 SEHNR and CDR2 FQNEAQ (reference sequence). CDR3 length: 13 amino acids. The CDR3 loop reads CASSLGGEREAFF. Written as DNA, the CDR3 is TGTGCCAGCAGCTTAGGTGGGGAAAGAGAAGCTTTCTTT.

Only a few counts were recorded for this clonotype. The rearrangement links TRBV20-1 to TRBJ2-6, with D perhaps matching TRBD1 (5 bases). Trimming shortened V by 0 bases and J by 2 bases, and 11 bases separated the two germline ends. The CDR3 has 16 amino acids. The germline CDR1 and CDR2 sequences are DFQATT and SNEGSKA (reference sequence). Here the CDR3 reads CSARDWGQPGANVLTF. CDR3 DNA: TGCAGTGCTAGAGATTGGGGCCAGCCTGGGGCCAACGTCCTGACTTTC.

The chain carries TRBV5-1 and TRBJ2-7, with D unclear. The CDR3 runs to 12 residues. CDR1 and CDR2 (germline): SGHRS, YFSETQ. Trimming cost V 4 bases and J 5 bases, with 10 bases left between them. CDR3 region: CASSSTVHEQYF. The CDR3 nucleotides are TGCGCCAGCAGCAGTACAGTACACGAGCAGTACTTC.

The chain combines TRBV11-2 with TRBJ2-3; 11 nucleotides agree with TRBD2. The CDR3 extends over 15 amino acids. Germline CDR1 SGHAT, CDR2 FQNNGV. The V and J ends lost 4 bases and 4 bases, in that order; junction bases with no gene match: 4. The CDR3 nucleotides are TGTGCCAGCAGCTCTAGACTAGCGGGGTCAGATACGCAGTATTTT. Its translation: CASSSRLAGSDTQYF.

V and J are TRBV28 and TRBJ2-7, with 9 bases that match TRBD1. V trimming: 4 bases; J trimming: 5 bases; junction bases outside the gene matches: 6. CDR1 MDHEN and CDR2 SYDVKM come from the germline V gene. This CDR3 has 14 amino acids. In nucleotides, the CDR3 is TGTGCCAGCAGTTCCCGGGACAGGGAGCACGAGCAGTACGTC. Residues: CASSSRDREHEQYV.

Here the CDR3 DNA reads TGCGCCAGCAGCTTGAGGTGGGATGAGCAGTTCTTC. Translated: CASSLRWDEQFF. This chain uses TRBV5-1 with TRBJ2-1; D unclear. Per the germline V gene, CDR1 is SGHRS and CDR2 is YFSETQ. The CDR3 consists of 12 residues. The V and J ends lost 1 base and 8 bases respectively, with 7 bases between them.

This clonotype was counted only a few times. The chain carries TRBV7-4 and TRBJ1-6; 7 bases are a match to TRBD1. The CDR3 loop spans 15 amino acids. After removal of 7 bases from V and 13 bases from J, the junction contained 16 bases not matched to a gene. Germline lookup yields CDR1 SGHVT and CDR2 SQSDAQ. The CDR3 region is CASNNPGQWPRPLHF. The CDR3 DNA sequence: TGTGCCAGCAATAATCCGGGACAGTGGCCTCGGCCCCTCCACTTT.

This clonotype was seen at least ten times. V is TRBV20-1 and J is TRBJ1-2; 8 nucleotides align to TRBD1. Germline V gene sequence: CDR1 DFQATT, CDR2 SNEGSKA (reference sequence). CDR3 length equals 13 residues. V gave up 6 bases and J gave up 0 bases; unmatched junction bases: 3. CDR3 nucleotides: TGCAGTGCGATGGACAGGGCTAACTATGGCTACACCTTC. Translating gives CSAMDRANYGYTF.

The chain employs TRBV4-3 and TRBJ2-7; 8 bases are shared with TRBD1. V lost 2 bases, J lost 5 bases, and 11 bases stayed unmatched. Germline V lookup: CDR1 LGHNA, CDR2 YSLEER. The CDR3 consists of 16 residues. The CDR3 DNA is TGCGCCAGCAGCCAAATGGACGGGCAGGGGGCGCACGAGCAGTACTTC. Protein product: CASSQMDGQGAHEQYF.

This clonotype was seen a handful of times. A read error may produce the germline difference seen at one junction end. The chain has TRBV7-7 and TRBJ2-2; 12 bases line up with TRBD2. The germline gives CDR1 SSHAT, CDR2 FNYEAQ (reference sequence). This CDR3 has 17 amino acids. The CDR3 region is CASSPLAGGLNTGELFF. Written as DNA, the CDR3 is TGTGCTAGCAGCCCTCTAGCGGGGGGGCTGAACACCGGGGAGCTGTTTTTT.

The chain is built from TRBV6-5 and TRBJ1-1; perhaps TRBD1 as D (6 bases). Trimming removed 0 bases from V and 4 bases from J, with 9 bases in between. There are 14 residues in the CDR3. CDR1 is MNHEY, CDR2 SVGAGI, per germline. The CDR3 region has the DNA TGTGCCAGCAGTTACTCTGGGGGCCGCACTGAAGCTTTCTTT. As protein: CASSYSGGRTEAFF.

There are many counts of this clonotype. J is TRBJ1-2 and V is TRBV4-1; TRBD1 might be the D (5 bases). Germline values: CDR1 MGHRA, CDR2 YSYEKL. The CDR3 totals 16 residues. Trimming took off 4 bases at V and 0 bases at J, with 15 bases between the two ends. This CDR3 is CASSRNPGPTNYGYTF. For the CDR3, the DNA is TGCGCCAGCAGCCGTAACCCAGGGCCAACTAACTATGGCTACACCTTC.

This clonotype was seen only a few times. The V call is TRBV7-2, the J call TRBJ2-1, with D possibly being TRBD1 (6 bases). CDR3 length: 11 residues. V dropped 5 bases and J dropped 12 bases, with 11 bases sitting between them. CDR1 and CDR2 (germline): SGHTA, FQGNSA. CDR3 sequence (DNA): TGTGCCAGCAGCCCAGGGACAACGCAGTTCTTC. Its protein is CASSPGTTQFF.

The rearrangement joins TRBV7-2 to TRBJ2-4, with a weak D call TRBD2 (7 bases). Per germline, CDR1 SGHTA and CDR2 FQGNSA. V lost 1 base and J lost 0, with 16 bases in between. The CDR3 is 18 residues long. The CDR3 is CASSLVAGANLAKNIQYF. In DNA, the CDR3 is TGTGCCAGCAGCTTAGTTGCGGGGGCCAACCTAGCCAAAAACATTCAGTACTTC.

This clonotype was detected only a few times. A much larger clone lies one base from this, so it may be a read error. CDR3 sequence reads: CASSVVTGELFF. The DNA for the CDR3 is TGTGCCAGCAGCGTAGTTACCGGGGAGCTGTTTTTT. The chain carries TRBV9 and TRBJ2-2; D not certain. The V gene lost 0 bases and the J gene lost 5 bases, with 2 bases spanning the gap. Germline V gene lookup returns CDR1 SGDLS and CDR2 YYNGEE. The CDR3 length is 12 residues.

This clonotype was counted a few times. V is TRBV6-5 and J is TRBJ1-1, with no clear D. CDR1 and CDR2 from the germline V gene are MNHEY and SVGAGI. The CDR3 has 14 residues. Trimming shortened V by 7 bases and J by 1 base, and 13 bases separated the two germline ends. The DNA for the CDR3 is TGTGCCAGCACCTCCCCTGGACGGAACACTGAAGCTTTCTTT. Translation gives CASTSPGRNTEAFF.

V and J are TRBV7-9 and TRBJ1-2; 8 bases fit TRBD1. J was trimmed by 4 bases and V by 2 bases; bases with no gene match: 6. Germline CDR1 reads SEHNR; CDR2 reads FQNEAQ (reference sequence). This CDR3 has 15 residues. Here the CDR3 DNA reads TGTGCCAGCAGCTTAACGACAGGGGAAACCTATGGCTACACCTTC. Protein: CASSLTTGETYGYTF. Supplemented by reference TRBV7-9 and TRBJ1-2, the full variable domain reads DTGVSQNPRHKITKRGQNVTFRCDPISEHNRLYWYRQTLGQGPEFLTYFQNEAQLEKSRLLSDRFSAERPKGSFSTLEIQRTEQGDSAMYLCASSLTTGETYGYTFGSGTRLTVV.

The table lists this clonotype with a few counts. The J gene is TRBJ2-1, the V gene TRBV20-1, with 11 bases lining up with TRBD2. V gave up 4 bases and J gave up 6 bases; unmatched junction bases: 5. Germline V CDR1 and CDR2: DFQATT, SNEGSKA (reference sequence). This CDR3 region has 14 residues. The DNA for the CDR3 is TGCAGTGCTAATCTAGCGGGGGGACGCAATGAGCAGTTCTTC. Translation: CSANLAGGRNEQFF.

Ten or more counts support this clonotype. The rearrangement uses TRBV15 and TRBJ2-5; D is possibly TRBD2 (5 bases). The ends were cut back, 4 bases at V and 2 bases at J, with 11 bases in the middle. Per the germline V gene, CDR1 is LNHNV and CDR2 is YYDKDF (reference sequence). This CDR3 is built from 14 residues. The CDR3 DNA is TGTGCCACCAGCATCACCGGGATGCAAGAGACCCAGTACTTC. Its translation is CATSITGMQETQYF. The full variable domain, completed using reference TRBV15 and TRBJ2-5, is DAMVIQNPRYQVTQFGKPVTLSCSQTLNHNVMYWYQQKSSQAPKLLFHYYDKDFNNEADTPDNFQSRRPNTSFCFLDIRSPGLGDTAMYLCATSITGMQETQYFGPGTRLLVL.

V and J are TRBV4-2 and TRBJ2-3; the D gene is possibly TRBD1 (6 bases). The CDR3 covers 16 residues. The germline V gene has CDR1 LGHNA and CDR2 YNFKEQ. Trimming pared 1 base from V and 3 bases from J, leaving 14 bases between. The CDR3 sequence: CASSQGQGLGTDTQYF. Here the CDR3 DNA reads TGTGCCAGCAGCCAAGGCCAGGGGCTAGGAACAGATACGCAGTATTTT.

The rearrangement joins TRBV10-3 to TRBJ2-7, with D perhaps assigned TRBD1 or TRBD2 (5 bases each). This CDR3 contains 13 residues. Germline V gives CDR1 ENHRY, CDR2 SYGVKD. CDR3 residues: CAISGGTSYDQYV. In DNA form, the CDR3 reads TGTGCCATCAGTGGGGGGACGAGCTACGATCAGTACGTC.